The present entry profiles one T cell receptor beta chain with its context. In the source study's methods: Reference gene primer amplification yielded estimated nucleated cell counts. Using immunoSEQ multiplex PCR, the repertoire was profiled, and TCRdb retains in-frame clones only, with some absent. V, J and clone size are taken as reported in that table, and D and trimming were inferred from the DNA itself. This sample yields fewer than 200,000 clones, of which around 87% are seen a single time; around 2.6% belongs to the top ten. This entry belongs to a study of blood T cell repertoires in COVID-19. Whole-study context: Researchers got acute and convalescent COVID-19 samples from the United States, Italy and Spain. T cells, B-cell-depleted T cells, or PBMCs provided the cDNA or gDNA that served as material.

Sequenced: peripheral blood. The receptor comes from a man in his forties with active or convalescent COVID-19.

The CDR3 loop reads CASSLPGDYGYTF. In nucleotides, the CDR3 is TGTGCCAGCAGCCTACCAGGGGATTATGGCTACACCTTC. The chain has TRBV6-5 and TRBJ1-2; D may be TRBD1 (6 bases). This CDR3 is 13 amino acids long. Germline V gives CDR1 MNHEY, CDR2 SVGAGI. V was clipped by 6 bases and J by 5 bases, with 13 bases between them.